Here is one T cell receptor beta chain with its context. Deletions cut 1 base from V and 0 bases from J, with 19 bases between. The germline gives CDR1 SGHVS, CDR2 FNYEAQ. The CDR3 runs 19 residues. These data are taken from a study of technical replicates of blood from several donors. Data came from immunoSEQ multiplex PCR; TCRdb stores just in-frame clones and leaves some out. The sample lists 70,000 to 90,000 clones, 85% to 95% seen once, with around 0.37% in the top ten. The sample consisted of T cells isolated from PBMCs. This TCR came from a human donor in good health. V is TRBV7-6 and J is TRBJ2-1; D is uncertain. CDR3 in amino acids: CASSLVAFNSKSSYNEQFF. The CDR3 DNA follows: TGTGCCAGCAGCTTAGTTGCTTTCAACTCCAAGAGCTCCTACAATGAGCAGTTCTTC.